The 4 T cell receptor beta chains listed next were all sequenced from one sample in a study of Ad26.COV2.S vaccination and SARS-CoV-2 variants. The protocol was immunoSEQ multiplex PCR, while the TCRdb copy is restricted to in-frame clones and leaves out a portion. The sample has about 350,000 clones, around 88% seen once. Treatment specified: about 20 received Ad26.COV2.S at low or high dose, single or two shots; 5 received placebo; per-sample allocation not given. Vaccine and placebo recipients were sampled on day 63 after the first injection. This specimen was peripheral blood, taken in a trial of Ad26.COV2.S vaccine versus placebo. Receptors originate from a person between 18 and 60 years old who received the Ad26.COV2.S COVID-19 vaccine or a placebo.

The chain has TRBV19 and TRBJ1-3; D is undetermined. The CDR3 totals 12 residues. The germline V gene has CDR1 LNHDA and CDR2 SQIVND (reference sequence). V lost 9 bases and J 0 bases, leaving 6 bases between the germline ends. The CDR3 loop reads CASQSSGNTIYF. CDR3 in DNA: TGTGCCAGCCAAAGCTCTGGAAACACCATATATTTT.

The chain recombines TRBV28 with TRBJ2-7; D might be TRBD2 (5 bases). Germline lookup yields CDR1 MDHEN and CDR2 SYDVKM. Trimming took off 2 bases at V and 3 bases at J, with 17 bases between the two ends. The CDR3 totals 16 residues. The CDR3, as DNA: TGTGCCAGCAGTTTAAACTCTTGGACGGGAAGCTACGAGCAGTACTTC. The encoded protein is CASSLNSWTGSYEQYF.

The rearrangement joins TRBV5-4 to TRBJ2-1; D remains unclear. The CDR3 totals 16 residues. Germline lookup yields CDR1 SGHNT and CDR2 YYREEE (reference sequence). Trimming pared 4 bases from V and 5 bases from J, leaving 19 bases between. CDR3 nucleotide sequence: TGTGCCAGCAGCCCGGACGCGGCTAGAAGGGACAATGAGCAGTTCTTC. Its translation: CASSPDAARRDNEQFF.

The chain has TRBV18 and TRBJ2-7; D call uncertain. The CDR3 has 14 residues. Trimming removed 2 bases from V and 0 bases from J, with 8 bases in between. Germline V lookup: CDR1 KGHSH, CDR2 LQKENI. Written as DNA, the CDR3 is TGTGCCAGCTCACCAGGCCTGGTCTCCTACGAGCAGTACTTC. Translating it yields CASSPGLVSYEQYF.